This T cell receptor gamma chain derives from a study of γδ T cells in repeated Plasmodium falciparum infection. TCRdb re-called clones from the multiplex PCR reads via CATT. The sample records tens of thousands of gamma-chain clones, roughly 3.1% being singletons. The CDR3 is 14 amino acids. Germline V CDR1 and CDR2: VTNTFY, YDVSTARD (reference sequence). On this clone: The likely explanation is a read error, given a far larger clone one base away. The same CDR3 arises from other DNA sequences in this sample as well.

Bulk repertoires came from Vgamma9/Vdelta2+ or Vdelta2-negative gammadelta T cells flow-sorted from PBMC. The sequencing input was gamma-delta T cells from blood. The receptor's source is a pool of human donors (malaria-infected and uninfected, not separated). The J segment was not called; the V segment is TRGV3. CDR3 in DNA: TGTGCCACCTGGGATTACAAAGATTATTATAAGAAGCTCTTT. Its protein is CATWDYKDYYKKLF.